These 25 T cell receptor beta chains were sequenced from one sample in a study of blood T cell repertoires in COVID-19. Using immunoSEQ multiplex PCR, the repertoire was profiled, and TCRdb retains in-frame clones only, with some absent. Of fewer than 200,000 clones listed, approximately 85% are singletons. Material for sequencing was peripheral blood. Every receptor here comes from a woman in her fifties or sixties with COVID-19, enrolled during active disease.

This sequence joins TRBV6-2 or TRBV6-3 and TRBJ2-7, with TRBD1 as a possible D gene (5 bases). The CDR3 extends over 14 amino acids. V dropped 6 bases and J dropped 2 bases, with 14 bases sitting between them. Germline CDR1 MNHEY, CDR2 SVGEGT. As DNA, the CDR3 is TGTGCCAGCAGCGAAGGACGGACACCCTACGAGCAGTACTTC. This sequence encodes CASSEGRTPYEQYF.

The chain uses TRBV27 and TRBJ1-6, with D perhaps TRBD1 (5 bases). The V gene lost 1 base and the J gene lost 7 bases, with 17 bases spanning the gap. Looked up from germline, CDR1 is MNHEY and CDR2 is SMNVEV (reference sequence). This CDR3 region has 17 residues. The CDR3 nucleotides are TGTGCCAGCAGTTTATATCTCGTCCAGGGCCCCAATTCACCCCTCCACTTT. The encoded protein is CASSLYLVQGPNSPLHF.

The rearrangement uses TRBV27 and TRBJ2-1, with D hard to call. The germline CDR1 and CDR2 sequences are MNHEY and SMNVEV (reference sequence). There are 17 residues in the CDR3. V was pared by 3 bases and J by 0 bases, with 15 bases between. This CDR3 reads CASSLFPGGSSYNEQFF. CDR3 coding DNA: TGTGCCAGCAGTTTGTTTCCTGGCGGAAGCTCCTACAATGAGCAGTTCTTC.

The chain employs TRBV10-3 and TRBJ2-2, with 9 nucleotides matching TRBD1. Per the germline V gene, CDR1 is ENHRY and CDR2 is SYGVKD. This CDR3 has 16 amino acids. V lost 10 bases to trimming and J lost 0 bases; unmatched junction nucleotides: 9. CDR3 protein: CATKITGGANTGELFF. The CDR3 DNA reads as TGTGCCACCAAAATTACAGGGGGCGCGAACACCGGGGAGCTGTTTTTT.

About this clone: Since a much larger clone is just one base distant, this may be a read error. The CDR3 region is CASSLAGGNTEAFF. The CDR3 DNA follows: TGTGCCAGCAGCTTAGCGGGGGGGAACACTGAAGCTTTCTTT. The V call is TRBV7-9, the J call TRBJ1-1; perhaps TRBD1 as D (5 bases). Germline V gene sequence: CDR1 SEHNR, CDR2 FQNEAQ (reference sequence). The CDR3 runs to 14 residues. With 0 bases removed from V and 1 base from J, the gap between germline ends came to 6 bases.

This clone was recorded only once. V usage is TRBV2 and J usage is TRBJ1-1; 8 bases agree with TRBD1. V shed 5 bases and J 5 bases; nucleotides not matched to a gene: 7. This CDR3 contains 14 residues. Germline V gene sequence: CDR1 SNHLY, CDR2 FYNNEI. The CDR3, as DNA: TGTGCCAGCAGTCCAGGAGGACAGGGTACTGAAGCTTTCTTT. Encoded protein: CASSPGGQGTEAFF.

This chain uses TRBV3-1 (or the pseudogene TRBV3-2) with TRBJ1-5; possibly TRBD1 for D (6 bases). The CDR3 length is 14 residues. V dropped 4 bases and J dropped 2 bases, with 9 bases sitting between them. The germline V gene encodes CDR1 LGHDT and CDR2 YNNKEL (reference sequence). The CDR3 spells CASSPSGGNQPQHF. CDR3 nucleotides: TGTGCCAGCAGCCCCTCAGGGGGCAATCAGCCCCAGCATTTT.

For this clone: One end of the junction varies from germline; a read error may be responsible. The chain couples TRBV7-7 to TRBJ2-2; 7 bases fit TRBD1. Per the germline V gene, CDR1 is SSHAT and CDR2 is FNYEAQ (reference sequence). The CDR3 consists of 15 residues. In nucleotides, the CDR3 is TGTGCTAGCAGCTTAGGACAGGCGAACACCGGGGAGCTGTTTTTT. Its translation: CASSLGQANTGELFF.

This sequence joins TRBV28 and TRBJ1-1; TRBD1 aligns across 9 bases. V lost 3 bases and J lost 2; bases outside the gene matches: 16. The germline V gene encodes CDR1 MDHEN and CDR2 SYDVKM. This CDR3 region has 19 residues. The CDR3 DNA follows: TGTGCCAGCAGTTTCCTCAGGCACCGGGACAGGGATGATAACACTGAAGCTTTCTTT. Amino acids: CASSFLRHRDRDDNTEAFF.

This clone appeared many times. V and J are TRBV20-1 and TRBJ1-1; unclear D gene. CDR3 length: 11 residues. Germline values: CDR1 DFQATT, CDR2 SNEGSKA (reference sequence). Trimming shortened V by 3 bases and J by 5 bases, and 7 bases separated the two germline ends. The CDR3 spells CSASPTTEAFF. In DNA, the CDR3 is TGCAGTGCTAGCCCTACTACTGAAGCTTTCTTT.

The chain employs TRBV27 and TRBJ2-3; 11 bases line up with TRBD2. The V and J ends lost 4 bases and 2 bases, in that order; junction bases with no gene match: 14. CDR3 size: 19 residues. Germline-derived CDR1 and CDR2 are MNHEY and SMNVEV (reference sequence). The CDR3 bases are TGTGCCAGCAGTTATCAGCGGACTAGCGGGTGGGGGGACACAGATACGCAGTATTTT. Translating gives CASSYQRTSGWGDTDTQYF.

V usage is TRBV28 and J usage is TRBJ2-2, with D unclear. V lost 7 bases and J 2 bases, leaving 11 bases between the germline ends. This CDR3 comprises 14 residues. Germline V gene lookup returns CDR1 MDHEN and CDR2 SYDVKM. CDR3 bases: TGTGCCAGCATCCCCGGAGATAACACCGGGGAGCTGTTTTTT. Encoded protein: CASIPGDNTGELFF.

This chain links TRBV5-1 with TRBJ2-5; 8 bases agree with TRBD1. J gave up 4 bases and V 5 bases, and 4 bases lay outside the gene matches. The germline V gene has CDR1 SGHRS and CDR2 YFSETQ. The CDR3 loop spans 13 amino acids. This CDR3 is CASRRTGSETQYF. For the CDR3, the DNA is TGCGCCAGCAGAAGGACAGGGTCAGAGACCCAGTACTTC. Looking up the rest from reference TRBV5-1 and TRBJ2-5 gives the full variable domain: KAGVTQTPRYLIKTRGQQVTLSCSPISGHRSVSWYQQTPGQGLQFLFEYFSETQRNKGNFPGRFSGRQFSNSRSEMNVSTLELGDSALYLCASRRTGSETQYFGPGTRLLVL.

This sequence joins TRBV7-2 and TRBJ1-1; a weak D match, TRBD1 (5 bases). The germline V gene encodes CDR1 SGHTA and CDR2 FQGNSA. The V and J ends lost 3 bases and 4 bases respectively, with 12 bases between them. The CDR3 sequence is 14 residues long. The CDR3 region has the DNA TGTGCCAGCAGCTTCCAGGGAATAGTCACTGAAGCTTTCTTT. Its translation is CASSFQGIVTEAFF.

V gene TRBV19 combines with J gene TRBJ2-3; maybe TRBD1 (7 bases). There are 15 residues in the CDR3. V was cut by 5 bases and J by 5 bases, with 17 bases left in between. The germline CDR1 and CDR2 sequences are LNHDA and SQIVND (reference sequence). CDR3 bases: TGTGCCAGTAGTGTCGGAGGGGGCTCGGGAGATACGCAGTATTTT. Protein sequence: CASSVGGGSGDTQYF. Looking up the rest from reference TRBV19 and TRBJ2-3 gives the full variable domain: DGGITQSPKYLFRKEGQNVTLSCEQNLNHDAMYWYRQDPGQGLRLIYYSQIVNDFQKGDIAEGYSVSREKKESFPLTVTSAQKNPTAFYLCASSVGGGSGDTQYFGPGTRLTVL.

J is TRBJ2-5 and V is TRBV6-5; 9 bases fit TRBD1. J was trimmed by 5 bases and V by 7 bases; bases with no gene match: 11. The CDR3 contains 15 residues. The germline V gene has CDR1 MNHEY and CDR2 SVGAGI. Here the CDR3 reads CASTYSQGADETQYF. CDR3 in DNA: TGTGCCAGCACCTACTCACAGGGGGCAGATGAGACCCAGTACTTC.

The chain employs TRBV7-6 and TRBJ2-1, with a weak D call TRBD2 (6 bases). The CDR3 consists of 18 residues. Trimming pared 1 base from V and 0 bases from J, leaving 16 bases between. Germline V gene data show CDR1 as SGHVS and CDR2 as FNYEAQ. The CDR3 nucleotides are TGTGCCAGCAGCTTAGTAAATGTACTAGCAGGCTCCTACAATGAGCAGTTCTTC. Translation gives CASSLVNVLAGSYNEQFF. Using reference TRBV7-6 and TRBJ2-1 for the parts outside the CDR3, the full variable domain is GAGVSQSPRYKVTKRGQDVALRCDPISGHVSLYWYRQALGQGPEFLTYFNYEAQQDKSGLPNDRFSAERPEGSISTLTIQRTEQRDSAMYRCASSLVNVLAGSYNEQFFGPGTRLTVL.

J is TRBJ2-2 and V is TRBV9; 10 bases agree with TRBD2. CDR1 and CDR2 from the germline V gene are SGDLS and YYNGEE. The CDR3 runs 19 residues. V gave up 3 bases and J gave up 3 bases; unmatched junction bases: 14. The CDR3 DNA reads TGTGCCAGCAGCGCCCCGAGGACTAGCGGAGGTGGGGACACCGGGGAGCTGTTTTTT. Translating it yields CASSAPRTSGGGDTGELFF.

J is TRBJ1-4 and V is TRBV10-1; D might be TRBD1 (5 bases). This CDR3 has 13 amino acids. Looked up from germline, CDR1 is WNHNN and CDR2 is SYGVQD (reference sequence). V gave up 6 bases and J gave up 2 bases, with 7 bases separating them. This chain's CDR3 is CASSRGTNEKLFF. In nucleotides, the CDR3 is TGCGCCAGCAGCCGGGGGACTAATGAAAAACTGTTTTTT.

This chain connects TRBV4-1 to TRBJ1-2; D remains ambiguous. Germline CDR1 is MGHRA and CDR2 is YSYEKL. The CDR3 covers 15 residues. With 1 base removed from V and 2 bases from J, the gap between germline ends came to 11 bases. The CDR3 loop is CASSQVLATNYGYTF. The CDR3 bases are TGCGCCAGCAGCCAAGTATTGGCAACCAACTATGGCTACACCTTC.

This clone has just one count. The gene calls are TRBV18 and TRBJ2-5, with unresolved D. The germline V gene encodes CDR1 KGHSH and CDR2 LQKENI. The CDR3 is made up of 13 amino acids. Trimming shortened V by 1 base and J by 5 bases, and 8 bases separated the two germline ends. This chain's CDR3 is CASSPRSRETQYF. CDR3 DNA sequence: TGTGCCAGCTCACCACGGTCGCGGGAGACCCAGTACTTC.

The chain links TRBV7-2 to TRBJ2-1; 9 bases line up with TRBD1. The V and J ends lost 5 bases and 7 bases, in that order; junction bases with no gene match: 9. This CDR3 spans 15 amino acids. Germline V gives CDR1 SGHTA, CDR2 FQGNSA. The CDR3 bases are TGTGCCAGCAGCGCACAGGGGGCGTTATTGAATGAGCAGTTCTTC. Its translation is CASSAQGALLNEQFF.

The chain joins TRBV5-1 to TRBJ1-2; 8 nucleotides match TRBD1. The CDR3 is 15 amino acids. V shed 3 bases, J shed 4 bases, and the junction held 8 bases outside the gene matches. CDR1 SGHRS and CDR2 YFSETQ come from the germline V gene. The CDR3 protein is CASSSGQAIGYGYTF. The CDR3 DNA follows: TGCGCCAGCAGCTCGGGACAGGCCATCGGCTATGGCTACACCTTC. The complete variable domain, with remaining parts taken from reference TRBV5-1 and TRBJ1-2, reads KAGVTQTPRYLIKTRGQQVTLSCSPISGHRSVSWYQQTPGQGLQFLFEYFSETQRNKGNFPGRFSGRQFSNSRSEMNVSTLELGDSALYLCASSSGQAIGYGYTFGSGTRLTVV.

The genes are TRBV7-2 and TRBJ2-1, with D uncertain. The CDR3 is 11 amino acids. V gave up 8 bases and J gave up 9 bases, with 11 bases separating them. Germline-derived CDR1 and CDR2 are SGHTA and FQGNSA. CDR3 in DNA: TGTGCCAGCCGCCTGGCCCGTGAGCAGTTCTTC. Its translation: CASRLAREQFF.

The chain links TRBV6-5 to TRBJ2-5; D might be TRBD2 (6 bases). The CDR3 extends over 14 amino acids. CDR1 and CDR2 from the germline V gene are MNHEY and SVGAGI. Between the trimmed V and J ends, which lost 2 bases and 9 bases, there was a span of 16 bases. For the CDR3, the DNA is TGTGCCAGCAGTTACGCGGGACGCTTGGGGCCCCAGTACTTC. Translation gives CASSYAGRLGPQYF.